This T cell receptor (beta chain) was found in a study of T cell repertoires in cytomegalovirus infection. Study-wide context: CMV epitopes used comprised recently identified HLA-C-restricted ones and well-studied HLA-B-restricted ones. Through public TCR beta signatures, both CMV infection and matching HLA type were indicated.

Germline values: CDR1 MNHNS, CDR2 SASEGT. The CDR3 runs to 14 residues. V was shortened by 7 bases and J by 4 bases, with 16 bases between the two germline ends. This clonotype was counted between two and nine times. The antigen is undetermined. TCRdb redid the calling of the reads with MiXCR, one entry per CDR3 protein. The sample has approximately 910,000 distinct CDR3 sequences, 31% seen once. The clonotype was recovered from a human donor in good health (CMV status not recorded). Some clones in this sample may be carry-over from other donors' samples. The chain employs TRBV6-1 and TRBJ1-1; no clear D gene. Material: cultured CD8+ T cells from PBMCs, obtained from culture after CMV antigen stimulation. CDR3 in amino acids: CASTPRSPGTEAFF. The CDR3 bases are TGTGCCAGCACCCCCCGGTCCCCGGGCACTGAAGCTTTCTTT.